These 3 T cell receptor beta chains came from one sample sequenced in a study of T cell changes during pregnancy in multiple sclerosis. Clones were read by immunoSEQ multiplex PCR, and TCRdb kept only the in-frame ones, dropping some. This sample yields about 50,000 clones, of which about 94% are seen a single time; nearly 0.4% belongs to the top ten. Sequencing was performed on CD4+ T cells from peripheral blood mononuclear cells, taken after pregnancy. These receptors were collected from a female donor with multiple sclerosis, enrolled in a pregnancy study.

This chain uses TRBV7-9 with TRBJ2-1; 12 nucleotides line up with TRBD2. The CDR3 contains 17 residues. The J segment lost 4 bases and the V segment lost 5 bases, leaving 9 bases of the junction unmatched. Looked up from germline, CDR1 is SEHNR and CDR2 is FQNEAQ (reference sequence). As DNA, the CDR3 is TGTGCCAGCAGCCGTTGGACTAGCGGGACGCCGTACAATGAGCAGTTCTTC. It specifies CASSRWTSGTPYNEQFF.

In regard to this clone: One end of the junction fails to match germline, which may point to a read error. This chain uses TRBV29-1 with TRBJ1-1, with TRBD1 matching over 9 bases. CDR3 size: 12 residues. In germline, CDR1 is SQVTM, CDR2 ANQGSEA. CDR3 in amino acids: CSGSGTGSRRVF. CDR3 DNA sequence: TGCAGCGGATCCGGGACAGGGTCGAGGAGGGTCTTT.

The chain is built from TRBV27 and TRBJ2-5; 10 bases match TRBD2. J gave up 4 bases and V 5 bases, and 10 bases lay outside the gene matches. Looked up from germline, CDR1 is MNHEY and CDR2 is SMNVEV (reference sequence). The length of the CDR3 is 16 residues. The CDR3, as DNA: TGTGCCAGCAGTCGGGGAACTAGCGGGAACGGAGAGACCCAGTACTTC. Translation: CASSRGTSGNGETQYF.